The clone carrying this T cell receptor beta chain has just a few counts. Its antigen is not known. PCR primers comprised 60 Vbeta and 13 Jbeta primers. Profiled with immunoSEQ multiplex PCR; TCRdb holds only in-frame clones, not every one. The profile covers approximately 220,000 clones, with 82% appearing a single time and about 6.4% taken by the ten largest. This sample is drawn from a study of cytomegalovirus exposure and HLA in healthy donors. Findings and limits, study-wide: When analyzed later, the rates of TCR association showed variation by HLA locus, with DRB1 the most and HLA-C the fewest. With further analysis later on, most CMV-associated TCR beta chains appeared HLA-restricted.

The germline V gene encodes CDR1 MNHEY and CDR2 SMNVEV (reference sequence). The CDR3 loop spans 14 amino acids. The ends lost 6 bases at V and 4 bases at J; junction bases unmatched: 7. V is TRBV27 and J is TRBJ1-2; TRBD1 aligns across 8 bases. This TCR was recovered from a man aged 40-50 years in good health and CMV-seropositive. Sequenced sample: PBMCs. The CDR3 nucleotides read TGTGCCAGCAGAGAATCCGGGACAGGCTATGGCTACACCTTC. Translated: CASRESGTGYGYTF.